A single sample is the source of the 7 T cell receptor beta chains below, sequenced in a study of shared clonotypes between healthy human individuals. Assay: immunoSEQ multiplex PCR; the TCRdb copy retains only in-frame clones and omits some. The sample carries millions of clones, roughly nine tenths recorded once. Sequenced sample: naive CD4+ T cells sorted from blood. Described subset: CD45RA+ positively selected. The source of these receptors is a man aged 18 to 29 in good health.

The V and J genes are TRBV5-1 and TRBJ2-3; no clear D. Trimming removed 2 bases from V and 4 bases from J, with 8 bases in between. Germline CDR1 reads SGHRS; CDR2 reads YFSETQ. The CDR3 is 13 amino acids. CDR3 nucleotides: TGCGCCAGCAGCTTCATTCTAGCAGATACGCAGTATTTT. Translating gives CASSFILADTQYF. The full variable domain, with the rest looked up from reference TRBV5-1 and TRBJ2-3, is KAGVTQTPRYLIKTRGQQVTLSCSPISGHRSVSWYQQTPGQGLQFLFEYFSETQRNKGNFPGRFSGRQFSNSRSEMNVSTLELGDSALYLCASSFILADTQYFGPGTRLTVL.

The chain joins TRBV18 to TRBJ2-1, with TRBD2 identical over 11 bases. This CDR3 is built from 13 residues. Trimming removed 5 bases from V and 12 bases from J; junction bases left unmatched: 6. Germline V gene lookup returns CDR1 KGHSH and CDR2 LQKENI. The CDR3 is CASSSEGLAVQFF. The CDR3 coding sequence is TGTGCCAGCTCATCAGAGGGACTAGCGGTGCAGTTCTTC.

This clone was detected a few times. V usage is TRBV10-1 and J usage is TRBJ1-1; 9 bases match TRBD1. The CDR3 is 14 amino acids. Germline V gives CDR1 WNHNN, CDR2 SYGVQD (reference sequence). V dropped 3 bases and J dropped 4; count of bases not matched to a gene: 3. CDR3: CASSETGQGTEAFF. CDR3 sequence (DNA): TGCGCCAGCAGTGAAACGGGACAGGGCACTGAAGCTTTCTTT.

The chain carries TRBV21-1 and TRBJ1-3. TRBV21-1 is tagged as a pseudogene. The CDR3 has 16 residues. CDR3 in DNA: TGTGCCAGCAGCAAGACGGGACCGCTGATTAGAGACACCATATATTTT. Its translation is CASSKTGPLIRDTIYF.

V and J are TRBV18 and TRBJ2-1, with TRBD1 matching over 7 bases. Per the germline V gene, CDR1 is KGHSH and CDR2 is LQKENI. CDR3 length: 14 amino acids. Trimming removed 9 bases from V and 2 bases from J; junction bases left unmatched: 7. Here the CDR3 reads CASGLGTAYNEQFF. Written as DNA, the CDR3 is TGTGCCAGTGGGCTAGGGACAGCCTACAATGAGCAGTTCTTC.

On this clone: This same CDR3 is encoded by further DNA sequences in the sample. This rearrangement joins TRBV11-3 to TRBJ1-1; D is unresolved. Germline V lookup: CDR1 SGHNT, CDR2 YENEEA. V gave up 1 base and J gave up 0 bases, with 9 bases separating them. The CDR3 runs to 15 residues. The CDR3 nucleotides read TGTGCCAGCAGCTTAGGAGGGAAATTGAACACTGAAGCTTTCTTT. Protein product: CASSLGGKLNTEAFF.

The rearrangement uses TRBV2 and TRBJ2-5, with 7 bases aligning to TRBD1. CDR3 length equals 14 residues. CDR1 is SNHLY and CDR2 is FYNNEI in the germline V gene. V was pared by 7 bases and J by 1 base, with 6 bases of the junction left unmatched. The DNA of the CDR3 is TGTGCCAGCACTAACAGGGGTGCCCAAGAGACCCAGTACTTC. Amino acids: CASTNRGAQETQYF. The variable domain in full, completed from reference TRBV2 and TRBJ2-5, reads EPEVTQTPSHQVTQMGQEVILRCVPISNHLYFYWYRQILGQKVEFLVSFYNNEISEKSEIFDDQFSVERPDGSNFTLKIRSTKLEDSAMYFCASTNRGAQETQYFGPGTRLLVL.